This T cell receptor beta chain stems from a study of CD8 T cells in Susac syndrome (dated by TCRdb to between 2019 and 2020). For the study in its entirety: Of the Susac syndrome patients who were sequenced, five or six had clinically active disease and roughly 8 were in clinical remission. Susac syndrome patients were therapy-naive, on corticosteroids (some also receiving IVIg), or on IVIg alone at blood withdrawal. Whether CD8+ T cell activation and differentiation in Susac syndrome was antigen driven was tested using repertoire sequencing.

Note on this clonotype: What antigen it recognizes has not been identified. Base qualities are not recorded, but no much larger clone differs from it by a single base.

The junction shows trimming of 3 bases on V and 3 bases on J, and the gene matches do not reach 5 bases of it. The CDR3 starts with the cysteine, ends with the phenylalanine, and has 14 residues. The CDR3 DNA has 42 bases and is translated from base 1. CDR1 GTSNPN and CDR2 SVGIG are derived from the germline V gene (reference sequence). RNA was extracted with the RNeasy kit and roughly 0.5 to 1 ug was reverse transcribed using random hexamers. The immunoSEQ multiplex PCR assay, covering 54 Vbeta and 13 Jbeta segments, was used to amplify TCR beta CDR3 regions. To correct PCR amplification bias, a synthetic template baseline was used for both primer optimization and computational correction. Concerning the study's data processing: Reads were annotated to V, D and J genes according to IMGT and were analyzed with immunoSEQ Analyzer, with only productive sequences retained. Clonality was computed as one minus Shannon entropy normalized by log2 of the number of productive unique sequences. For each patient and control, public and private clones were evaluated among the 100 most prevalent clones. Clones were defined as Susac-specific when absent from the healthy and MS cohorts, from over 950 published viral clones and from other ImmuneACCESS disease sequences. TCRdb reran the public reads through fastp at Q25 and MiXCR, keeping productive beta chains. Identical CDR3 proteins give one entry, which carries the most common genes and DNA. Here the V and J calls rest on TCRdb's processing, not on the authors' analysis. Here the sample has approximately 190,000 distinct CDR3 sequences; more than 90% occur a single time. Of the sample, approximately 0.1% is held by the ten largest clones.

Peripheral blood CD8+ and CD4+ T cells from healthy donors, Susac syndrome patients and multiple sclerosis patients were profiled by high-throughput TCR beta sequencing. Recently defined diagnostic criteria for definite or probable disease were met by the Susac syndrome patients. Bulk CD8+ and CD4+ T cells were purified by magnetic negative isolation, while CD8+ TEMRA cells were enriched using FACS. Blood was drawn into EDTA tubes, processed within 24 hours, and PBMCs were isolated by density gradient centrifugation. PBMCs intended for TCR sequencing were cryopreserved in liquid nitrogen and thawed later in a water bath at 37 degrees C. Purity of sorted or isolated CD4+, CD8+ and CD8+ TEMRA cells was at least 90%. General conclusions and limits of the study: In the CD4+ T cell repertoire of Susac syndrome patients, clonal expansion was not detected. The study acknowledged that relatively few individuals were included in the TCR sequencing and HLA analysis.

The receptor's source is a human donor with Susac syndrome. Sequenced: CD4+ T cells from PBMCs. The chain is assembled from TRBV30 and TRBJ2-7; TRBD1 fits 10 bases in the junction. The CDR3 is CAWSPGQGIYEQYF. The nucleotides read TGTGCCTGGAGCCCGGGACAGGGGATCTACGAGCAGTACTTC. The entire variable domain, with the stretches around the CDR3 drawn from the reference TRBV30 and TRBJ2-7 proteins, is SQTIHQWPATLVQPVGSPLSLECTVEGTSNPNLYWYRQAAGRGLQLLFYSVGIGQISSEVPQNLSASRPQDRQFILSSKKLLLSDSGFYLCAWSPGQGIYEQYFGPGTRLTVT.